This TCR beta chain was sequenced during a study of blood T cell repertoires in COVID-19. The overall study: From T cells, B-cell-depleted T cells, or PBMCs came the material, which was cDNA or gDNA.

Original handling: Reference gene primer amplification gave nucleated cell count estimates. The repertoire was sequenced with immunoSEQ multiplex PCR; TCRdb's copy has only in-frame clones and lacks some. V, J and clone size are those of that table, while D and trimming were read from the DNA. Of about 120,000 clones listed, 82% were seen once; the top ten hold around 10%. V lost 3 bases and J lost 5, with 16 bases in between. The CDR3 extends over 15 amino acids. CDR1 and CDR2 from the germline V gene are DFQATT and SNEGSKA (reference sequence). The sample taken for sequencing was peripheral blood. The chain joins TRBV20-1 to TRBJ1-4; possible D gene TRBD1, 6 bases. The receptor was isolated from a human donor in a cohort sampled during active COVID-19. The CDR3 DNA sequence: TGCAGTGCTAGTGACAGGTTAACCTCGAATGAAAAACTGTTTTTT. Translating it yields CSASDRLTSNEKLFF.